This paragraph reports one TCR beta chain. These data belong to a study of blood T cell repertoires in COVID-19. Clones were sequenced by immunoSEQ multiplex PCR, and TCRdb holds only the in-frame ones, with some missing. Of 98,000 or so clones listed, roughly 70% are singletons. The TCR originated in a woman between 35 and 50 years old with acute or convalescent COVID-19. The sample was peripheral blood.

CDR3 protein: CASSLVMGQQSGYTF. The CDR3 bases are TGTGCCAGCAGCCTAGTAATGGGGCAACAGAGTGGCTACACCTTC. The rearrangement joins TRBV7-2 to TRBJ1-2; maybe TRBD1 (5 bases). Germline V gene sequence: CDR1 SGHTA, CDR2 FQGNSA. V was trimmed by 5 bases and J by 7 bases, leaving 20 bases between them. CDR3 size: 15 residues. Supplemented by reference TRBV7-2 and TRBJ1-2, the full variable domain reads GAGVSQSPSNKVTEKGKDVELRCDPISGHTALYWYRQSLGQGLEFLIYFQGNSAPDKSGLPSDRFSAERTGGSVSTLTIQRTQQEDSAVYLCASSLVMGQQSGYTFGSGTRLTVV.